This T cell receptor beta chain was captured in a study of blood T cell repertoires in COVID-19. Germline-derived CDR1 and CDR2 are SQVTM and ANQGSEA. The CDR3 runs 15 residues. Trimming removed 5 bases from V and 4 bases from J, with 20 bases in between. Repertoires were generated with immunoSEQ multiplex PCR, while TCRdb's copy carries only in-frame clones and drops some. The table has roughly 250,000 clones, approximately 85% seen once. The specimen sequenced was PBMCs or T cells enriched from blood (not recorded which). V usage is TRBV29-1 and J usage is TRBJ1-1; no clear D gene. This TCR was recovered from a woman aged 25 to 39 who had recovered from COVID-19. The CDR3 here is CSVPGAPGWGTEAFF. In DNA form, the CDR3 reads TGCAGCGTTCCCGGAGCACCGGGGTGGGGCACTGAAGCTTTCTTT.